These 21 T cell receptor beta chains were sequenced from one sample in a study of vaccination and CD4 T cells after COVID-19. TCRdb redid the calling of the PCR reads with MiXCR, one entry per CDR3 protein. Of approximately 19,000 distinct CDR3 sequences in the sample, 60% were seen once. Source: CD4+ T cells from blood, taken after SARS-CoV-2 vaccination. These receptors were collected from a human donor who had recovered from COVID-19.

The gene calls are TRBV11-2 and TRBJ2-5; D unclear. Trimming removed 2 bases from V and 2 bases from J, with 12 bases in between. Germline CDR1 SGHAT, CDR2 FQNNGV. The CDR3 length is 15 residues. In nucleotides, the CDR3 is TGTGCCAGCAGCTTACCCCTCGGGCAGCAAGAGACCCAGTACTTC. Protein product: CASSLPLGQQETQYF.

Here the CDR3 DNA reads TGTGCCAGCAGTGGGGGGGGCAGCGAGACCCAGTACTTC. As protein: CASSGGGSETQYF. The J gene is TRBJ2-5, the V gene TRBV2; D possibly corresponds to TRBD2 (7 bases). The CDR3 has 13 residues. From germline, CDR1 is SNHLY and CDR2 FYNNEI. V was trimmed by 4 bases and J by 5 bases, leaving 11 bases between them.

This chain joins TRBV6-5 and TRBJ2-7, with D hard to call. Germline V gives CDR1 MNHEY, CDR2 SVGAGI. V gave up 3 bases and J gave up 6 bases, with 6 bases separating them. This CDR3 has 11 amino acids. The CDR3: CASSYLREQYF. CDR3 sequence (DNA): TGTGCCAGCAGTTATTTGCGCGAGCAGTACTTC.

The rearrangement uses TRBV28 and TRBJ2-7; D unresolved. This CDR3 comprises 12 residues. Looked up from germline, CDR1 is MDHEN and CDR2 is SYDVKM. V lost 2 bases to trimming and J lost 9 bases, with 11 bases between them. The CDR3 here is CASSLKATRQYF. The CDR3 DNA is TGTGCCAGCAGTTTAAAAGCGACAAGGCAGTACTTC. Variable domain in full (rest from reference TRBV28 and TRBJ2-7): DVKVTQSSRYLVKRTGEKVFLECVQDMDHENMFWYRQDPGLGLRLIYFSYDVKMKEKGDIPEGYSVSREKKERFSLILESASTNQTSMYLCASSLKATRQYFGPGTRLTVT.

The chain carries TRBV7-2 and TRBJ1-2; D is unclear. V was shortened by 5 bases and J by 10 bases, with 8 bases between the two germline ends. This CDR3 has 10 amino acids. From germline, CDR1 is SGHTA and CDR2 FQGNSA. Here the CDR3 reads CASSPHPYTF. The DNA of the CDR3 is TGTGCCAGCAGCCCCCACCCCTACACCTTC.

The chain carries TRBV14 and TRBJ2-7; TRBD1 matches at 9 bases. J gave up 5 bases and V 2 bases, and 10 bases lay outside the gene matches. The CDR3 runs 16 residues. Germline V gene data show CDR1 as SGHDN and CDR2 as FVKESK. The CDR3 is CASSQLIQGASNEQYF. The CDR3 nucleotides are TGTGCCAGCAGCCAACTTATACAGGGGGCATCCAACGAGCAGTACTTC.

The V and J genes are TRBV19 and TRBJ2-7; D may be TRBD1 (5 bases). Germline V gene data show CDR1 as LNHDA and CDR2 as SQIVND (reference sequence). V lost 9 bases to trimming and J lost 0 bases, with 15 bases between them. The length of the CDR3 is 14 residues. The CDR3 sequence: CASTQTVRSYEQYF. DNA for the CDR3: TGTGCCAGCACACAGACAGTTCGCTCCTACGAGCAGTACTTC.

V usage is TRBV20-1 and J usage is TRBJ1-5; 9 bases are shared with TRBD1. The CDR3 spans 16 residues. V was pared by 0 bases and J by 4 bases, with 7 bases of the junction left unmatched. In germline, CDR1 is DFQATT, CDR2 SNEGSKA (reference sequence). The CDR3 region is CSARDFRTGENQPQHF. In DNA form, the CDR3 reads TGCAGTGCTAGAGATTTTAGGACAGGGGAAAATCAGCCCCAGCATTTT.

This clonotype appeared once. The chain uses TRBV11-3 and TRBJ2-3; 11 positions match TRBD2. V lost 10 bases to trimming and J lost 3 bases; unmatched junction nucleotides: 27. Germline V gene data show CDR1 as SGHNT and CDR2 as YENEEA. CDR3 length equals 21 residues. This CDR3 reads CATPFRPPSTSGSKGTDTQYF. DNA for the CDR3: TGTGCCACCCCCTTTAGGCCCCCTTCTACTAGCGGGAGTAAGGGGACAGATACGCAGTATTTT.

The chain links TRBV5-1 to TRBJ2-5; D remains unclear. Germline values: CDR1 SGHRS, CDR2 YFSETQ. V was shortened by 2 bases and J by 1 base, with 12 bases between the two germline ends. The CDR3 is 15 residues long. CDR3 sequence reads: CASSFFFVSQETQYF. The CDR3 DNA reads TGCGCCAGCAGCTTCTTTTTCGTCAGCCAAGAGACCCAGTACTTC.

This CDR3 reads CASGGTGGQPQHF. The DNA for the CDR3 is TGTGCCAGCGGCGGGACAGGTGGACAGCCCCAGCATTTT. The V and J genes are TRBV2 and TRBJ1-5; 8 bases are a match to TRBD1. Per the germline V gene, CDR1 is SNHLY and CDR2 is FYNNEI. J was trimmed by 7 bases and V by 8 bases; bases with no gene match: 7. The CDR3 is 13 amino acids.

The count of this clonotype is one. The genes are TRBV6-1 and TRBJ2-3; the match to TRBD1 covers 8 bases. The CDR3 length is 15 residues. J gave up 4 bases and V 2 bases, and 5 bases lay outside the gene matches. CDR1 and CDR2 from the germline V gene are MNHNS and SASEGT. The CDR3 coding sequence is TGTGCCAGCAGTGAACTGACAGGGGAACCAGATACGCAGTATTTT. It is translated as CASSELTGEPDTQYF.

The genes are TRBV7-2 and TRBJ1-6; D is ambiguous. From germline, CDR1 is SGHTA and CDR2 FQGNSA. V was trimmed by 4 bases and J by 6 bases, leaving 10 bases between them. CDR3 length: 14 residues. DNA of the CDR3: TGTGCCAGCAGCTATGATTGGAGTAATTCACCCCTCCACTTT. Its protein is CASSYDWSNSPLHF.

This clonotype was counted only a few times. The chain employs TRBV6-2 or TRBV6-3 and TRBJ2-7; TRBD1 matches at 8 bases. The CDR3 totals 15 residues. V trimming: 6 bases; J trimming: 4 bases; junction bases outside the gene matches: 11. Germline V gene data show CDR1 as MNHEY and CDR2 as SVGEGT. The CDR3 here is CASRTDRVASYEQYF. In DNA, the CDR3 is TGTGCCAGCAGAACGGACAGGGTGGCCTCTTACGAGCAGTACTTC.

The V and J genes are TRBV6-1 and TRBJ1-5, with 10 bases fitting TRBD1. The CDR3 spans 16 residues. After removal of 4 bases from V and 3 bases from J, the junction contained 6 bases not matched to a gene. Germline CDR1 reads MNHNS; CDR2 reads SASEGT. DNA for the CDR3: TGTGCCAGCAGTGGTCCCGGGACAGGGGTCAATCAGCCCCAGCATTTT. This sequence encodes CASSGPGTGVNQPQHF.

The gene calls are TRBV2 and TRBJ2-7; weak D call: TRBD2 (6 bases). The CDR3 totals 15 residues. Germline V gene sequence: CDR1 SNHLY, CDR2 FYNNEI. V shed 3 bases and J shed 8 bases, with 20 bases lying between them. The CDR3 DNA reads TGTGCCAGCAGTGAGGGAGGACAACGAAACCCCAAGCAGTACTTC. This sequence encodes CASSEGGQRNPKQYF.

This clonotype was picked up a small number of times. The chain is built from TRBV4-3 and TRBJ1-6; unclear D gene. The CDR3 spans 12 residues. V lost 6 bases and J lost 6, with 6 bases in between. The germline V gene encodes CDR1 LGHNA and CDR2 YSLEER. The CDR3 DNA follows: TGCGCCAGCAGGTCCGGTAATTCACCCCTCCACTTT. Translation gives CASRSGNSPLHF.

This chain connects TRBV9 to TRBJ1-6, with 9 positions matching TRBD1. CDR3 length: 15 amino acids. CDR1 is SGDLS, CDR2 YYNGEE, per germline. Losses at the gene ends were 4 bases for V and 6 bases for J; bases not matched to a gene: 5. DNA of the CDR3: TGTGCCAGCAGCCCTCGACAGGGGGGTAATTCACCCCTCCACTTT. This gives the protein CASSPRQGGNSPLHF.

V and J are TRBV6-1 and TRBJ1-1; D gene ambiguous. Trimming stripped 2 bases from V and 12 bases from J, with 10 bases between. The CDR3 consists of 11 residues. The germline gives CDR1 MNHNS, CDR2 SASEGT. The CDR3 reads CASSETPGTFF. Here the CDR3 DNA reads TGTGCCAGCAGTGAAACGCCCGGAACTTTCTTT.

The chain joins TRBV6-1 to TRBJ1-5, with a possible D match to TRBD1 (6 bases). The CDR3 consists of 17 residues. Germline assignment: CDR1 MNHNS and CDR2 SASEGT. Trimming pared 6 bases from V and 5 bases from J, leaving 23 bases between. CDR3 nucleotide sequence: TGTGCCAGCAGAGCTCCGGGGGCTGGGGGACGGGATCAGCCCCAGCATTTT. It is translated as CASRAPGAGGRDQPQHF.

This clonotype was recorded a few times. The chain employs TRBV20-1 and TRBJ2-3; no firm D call. The CDR3 contains 13 residues. V lost 0 bases and J lost 3, with 7 bases in between. CDR1 and CDR2 from the germline V gene are DFQATT and SNEGSKA (reference sequence). The CDR3: CSAREIVTDTQYF. CDR3 nucleotide sequence: TGCAGTGCTAGAGAGATTGTTACAGATACGCAGTATTTT.